This T cell receptor (beta chain) was identified in a study of tumor-infiltrating lymphocytes in localized non-small cell lung cancer. Broader study findings: No link was found between tumor T-cell fraction and recurrence-free survival. Different pieces of the same tissue were used for each assay.

Measured with immunoSEQ multiplex PCR; TCRdb has only the in-frame clones, and not every one. The repertoire holds 10,000 to 15,000 clones, with around 84% as singletons. Of note for this clone: Its matching antigen is unknown.

The sample taken for sequencing was lung tumor tissue. The source is a human donor with non-small cell lung cancer.

The CDR3 DNA reads as TGTGCCAGCAGCTTCGGGACTAGCGGAGAAAGCACAGATACGCAGTATTTT. Translated: CASSFGTSGESTDTQYF. The chain is built from TRBV7-9 and TRBJ2-3; 11 positions match TRBD2. V trimming: 3 bases; J trimming: 0 bases; junction bases outside the gene matches: 5. CDR3 length: 17 amino acids. Germline V gene data show CDR1 as SEHNR and CDR2 as FQNEAQ (reference sequence).